This TCR beta chain was profiled in a study of shared clonotypes between healthy human individuals. The count of this clone is one. Trimming took 0 bases from V and 4 from J; bases not matched to a gene: 8. The CDR3 has 17 residues. The V gene's germline CDR1 is LGHNA and CDR2 YSLEER. Assay: immunoSEQ multiplex PCR; the TCRdb copy retains only in-frame clones and omits some. The sample yields 2 million to 2.5 million clones, about 92% seen once. Sample: naive CD4+ T cells from PBMCs. The subset: CD45RA+ positively selected. V gene TRBV4-3 combines with J gene TRBJ2-3; 9 nucleotides match TRBD1. The TCR sequence derives from a man between 18 and 35 years old in good health. Some clones in this sample may be carry-over from other donors' samples. The CDR3: CASSQDLQGQGSDTQYF. The CDR3 DNA reads as TGCGCCAGCAGCCAAGATCTTCAAGGACAGGGGTCAGATACGCAGTATTTT.